One sample yielded the 32 T cell receptor beta chains listed below, sequenced in a study of T cells in Graves' hyperthyroidism and ophthalmopathy. It was RNA transcripts that yielded the amplified TCR beta CDR3 regions. The TCR CDR3 first-round RT-PCR relied on the HTBI primer set. TCRdb independently ran MiXCR on the multiplex PCR reads; one entry per CDR3 protein. In the table there are 550,000 to 600,000 distinct CDR3 sequences, about 43% of which are singletons. The sample taken for sequencing was peripheral blood or thyroid tissue (not recorded which). The source of these receptors is an adult woman with Graves' disease, either hyperthyroidism or ophthalmopathy (not recorded which).

The chain couples TRBV24-1 to TRBJ2-7; the D gene is possibly TRBD1 (6 bases). The germline V and J ends were trimmed by 11 bases and 1 base, with 20 bases remaining between them. The germline V gene encodes CDR1 KGHDR and CDR2 SFDVKD. This CDR3 region has 15 residues. This CDR3 reads CASSPGQFISYEQYF. The DNA of the CDR3 is TGTGCCAGCTCACCAGGACAGTTCATTTCCTACGAGCAGTACTTC.

CDR3 in amino acids: CASSSQGRQNTEAFF. The DNA for the CDR3 is TGTGCCAGCAGCTCGCAGGGGCGACAGAACACTGAAGCTTTCTTT. This rearrangement joins TRBV7-9 to TRBJ1-1; D might be TRBD1 (6 bases). The CDR3 loop spans 15 amino acids. CDR1 and CDR2 (germline): SEHNR, FQNEAQ (reference sequence). Between the trimmed V and J ends, which lost 4 bases and 1 base, there was a span of 13 bases. The full variable domain, with the rest looked up from reference TRBV7-9 and TRBJ1-1, is DTGVSQNPRHKITKRGQNVTFRCDPISEHNRLYWYRQTLGQGPEFLTYFQNEAQLEKSRLLSDRFSAERPKGSFSTLEIQRTEQGDSAMYLCASSSQGRQNTEAFFGQGTRLTVV.

This clonotype came up a few times. The V call is TRBV7-6, the J call TRBJ2-3, with D perhaps matching TRBD2 (5 bases). V dropped 5 bases and J dropped 6 bases, with 12 bases sitting between them. The CDR3 is 13 amino acids. Germline values: CDR1 SGHVS, CDR2 FNYEAQ. This chain's CDR3 is CASSPVPGDTQYF. CDR3 bases: TGTGCCAGCAGCCCCGTTCCGGGGGATACGCAGTATTTT.

V usage is TRBV12-3 or TRBV12-4 and J usage is TRBJ2-7; the D call may be TRBD1 or TRBD2 (5 bases each). CDR3 length: 10 amino acids. Trimming stripped 5 bases from V and 9 bases from J, with 8 bases between. The CDR3 region has the DNA TGTGCCAGCAGTCCGGGACCGCAGTACTTC. Encoded protein: CASSPGPQYF.

On this clonotype itself: The germline gene is not matched at one end of the junction; a read error may be the cause. The rearrangement uses TRBV5-1 and TRBJ2-7; the D call may be TRBD1 or TRBD2 (5 bases each). This CDR3 contains 13 residues. The germline gives CDR1 SGHRS, CDR2 YFSETQ. The CDR3 DNA is TGCGCCAGCCGCCGGGACGGGTCCTACGAGCAGTGCTTC. It encodes CASRRDGSYEQCF.

This clonotype has a count of ten or more. This sequence joins TRBV7-2 and TRBJ2-7; D is perhaps TRBD1 (6 bases). Germline CDR1 reads SGHTA; CDR2 reads FQGNSA. V was shortened by 5 bases and J by 6 bases, with 23 bases between the two germline ends. The CDR3 totals 16 residues. CDR3 in amino acids: CASSLQRGFRLREQYF. The CDR3 DNA sequence: TGTGCCAGCAGCCTCCAAAGGGGGTTTAGATTGCGCGAGCAGTACTTC.

The chain carries TRBV20-1 and TRBJ2-3; no firm D call. This CDR3 contains 11 residues. V shed 5 bases and J shed 5 bases, with 8 bases lying between them. The germline V gene has CDR1 DFQATT and CDR2 SNEGSKA (reference sequence). The CDR3 nucleotides read TGCAGTGCTCCCCCCGTAGATACGCAGTATTTT. Its protein product is CSAPPVDTQYF.

This clonotype was found many times. J is TRBJ2-5 and V is TRBV15; no firm D call. This CDR3 is 15 amino acids long. Germline V gene data show CDR1 as LNHNV and CDR2 as YYDKDF (reference sequence). Trimming took off 0 bases at V and 5 bases at J, with 13 bases between the two ends. The CDR3 loop reads CATSRDLHVEETQYF. The CDR3 DNA sequence: TGTGCCACCAGCAGAGATTTGCACGTAGAGGAGACCCAGTACTTC.

This chain connects TRBV4-1 to TRBJ1-5; D not resolved. V was shortened by 4 bases and J by 6 bases, with 25 bases between the two germline ends. Germline values: CDR1 MGHRA, CDR2 YSYEKL. CDR3 length equals 18 residues. The CDR3 nucleotides are TGCGCCAGCAGCCCAGTGTCGGCAGGAGGCCAACGGGGTCAGCCCCAGCATTTT. Protein product: CASSPVSAGGQRGQPQHF.

Concerning this clonotype itself: The junction departs from the called germline gene at one end, perhaps through a read error. The J gene is TRBJ1-1, the V gene TRBV2, with D uncertain. From germline, CDR1 is SNHLY and CDR2 FYNNEI. The CDR3 extends over 11 amino acids. Written as DNA, the CDR3 is TGTGCCAGCAAGGGAGACACTGAAGCTCTCTTT. This sequence encodes CASKGDTEALF.

CDR3 protein: CASSIVAGPYEQYF. The CDR3 DNA is TGTGCCAGTAGTATTGTAGCGGGACCCTACGAGCAGTACTTC. The chain couples TRBV19 to TRBJ2-7; 8 nucleotides match TRBD2. The CDR3 loop spans 14 amino acids. Trimming took 3 bases from V and 2 from J; bases not matched to a gene: 3. CDR1 is LNHDA, CDR2 SQIVND, per germline (reference sequence).

This clonotype was picked up many times. The chain uses TRBV14 and TRBJ1-2; no clear D. The V and J ends lost 2 bases and 4 bases respectively, with 23 bases between them. This CDR3 has 18 amino acids. Germline loops: CDR1 SGHDN, CDR2 FVKESK. The CDR3: CASSQKRTFAGSTYGYTF. The DNA of the CDR3 is TGTGCCAGCAGCCAAAAAAGGACTTTTGCGGGGTCCACCTATGGCTACACCTTC.

The sample holds many counts of this clonotype. V is TRBV20-1 and J is TRBJ2-7; tentatively, D is TRBD1 (6 bases). CDR1 is DFQATT, CDR2 SNEGSKA, per germline (reference sequence). Deletions cut 6 bases from V and 2 bases from J, with 14 bases between. The CDR3 length is 13 residues. CDR3 sequence: CSARRQEAYEQYF. Here the CDR3 DNA reads TGCAGTGCCCGTAGACAGGAAGCCTACGAGCAGTACTTC.

This chain connects TRBV4-1 to TRBJ1-2; D might be TRBD1 (5 bases). The CDR3 runs 18 residues. Per germline, CDR1 MGHRA and CDR2 YSYEKL. Trimming pared 1 base from V and 2 bases from J, leaving 20 bases between. In nucleotides, the CDR3 is TGCGCCAGCAGCCAAGTGGGAACTGCCAGGGTTTCGAACTATGGCTACACCTTC. It translates to CASSQVGTARVSNYGYTF.

In this sample, this clonotype turned up many times. The chain combines TRBV6-5 with TRBJ1-1; 9 bases match TRBD1. The CDR3 is made up of 14 amino acids. The germline V gene encodes CDR1 MNHEY and CDR2 SVGAGI. With V trimmed by 7 bases and J by 3 bases, 6 bases remained unmatched. CDR3: CASIGQGFHTEAFF. The CDR3 nucleotides read TGTGCCAGCATCGGACAGGGGTTCCACACTGAAGCTTTCTTT.

V gene TRBV7-9 combines with J gene TRBJ2-7; no clear D. Trimming cost V 5 bases and J 7 bases, with 18 bases left between them. Germline V gene sequence: CDR1 SEHNR, CDR2 FQNEAQ (reference sequence). The CDR3 consists of 14 residues. DNA for the CDR3: TGTGCCAGCAGCCGGATCTCCACCTACGAAGAGCAGTACTTC. Its translation is CASSRISTYEEQYF. Variable domain in full (rest from reference TRBV7-9 and TRBJ2-7): DTGVSQNPRHKITKRGQNVTFRCDPISEHNRLYWYRQTLGQGPEFLTYFQNEAQLEKSRLLSDRFSAERPKGSFSTLEIQRTEQGDSAMYLCASSRISTYEEQYFGPGTRLTVT.

V gene TRBV10-3 combines with J gene TRBJ2-5; TRBD1 agrees at 8 bases. This CDR3 is 11 amino acids long. V gave up 11 bases and J gave up 7 bases; unmatched junction bases: 6. CDR1 is ENHRY, CDR2 SYGVKD, per germline. The CDR3 DNA reads TGTGCCTCCCGCGGGACAGGGACCCAGTACTTC. Its protein is CASRGTGTQYF.

This clonotype was recorded only once. A single base separates this from a much larger clone, so it may be a read error. The chain combines TRBV28 with TRBJ2-5; possibly TRBD1 for D (5 bases). The CDR3 consists of 15 residues. The ends were cut back, 4 bases at V and 1 base at J, with 13 bases in the middle. The germline V gene has CDR1 MDHEN and CDR2 SYDVKM. The CDR3 region is CASSSGALLQETQYF. DNA for the CDR3: TGTGCCAGCAGTTCTGGGGCGCTTCTCCAAGAGACCCAGTACTTC.

This clonotype was counted many times. The V gene is TRBV5-1, the J gene TRBJ1-1; 8 nucleotides align to TRBD1. The CDR3 length is 13 residues. J lost 7 bases, V lost 4 bases, and 6 bases had no gene match. CDR1 is SGHRS, CDR2 YFSETQ, per germline. The CDR3 bases are TGCGCCAGCAGCGGGGGGACAGGCGTTGAAGCTTTCTTT. Translated, it gives CASSGGTGVEAFF. Filled out from reference TRBV5-1 and TRBJ1-1, the complete variable domain reads KAGVTQTPRYLIKTRGQQVTLSCSPISGHRSVSWYQQTPGQGLQFLFEYFSETQRNKGNFPGRFSGRQFSNSRSEMNVSTLELGDSALYLCASSGGTGVEAFFGQGTRLTVV.

The sample holds many counts of this clonotype. The V gene is TRBV11-2, the J gene TRBJ2-2, with 11 bases lining up with TRBD1. V lost 5 bases and J lost 4; bases outside the gene matches: 6. The CDR3 spans 16 residues. Per the germline V gene, CDR1 is SGHAT and CDR2 is FQNNGV. CDR3 region: CASSPGTGGVTGELFF. The CDR3 DNA sequence: TGTGCCAGCAGCCCCGGGACAGGGGGGGTCACCGGGGAGCTGTTTTTT.

This chain uses TRBV7-9 with TRBJ1-4; D call uncertain. Germline V lookup: CDR1 SEHNR, CDR2 FQNEAQ (reference sequence). The ends were cut back, 8 bases at V and 12 bases at J, with 16 bases in the middle. The CDR3 is 12 amino acids. CDR3 in amino acids: CASSSVGEELFF. The CDR3 DNA follows: TGTGCCAGCTCCTCAGTGGGCGAGGAACTGTTTTTT.

This clonotype has at least ten counts. V usage is TRBV7-9 and J usage is TRBJ1-5, with D uncertain. The CDR3 runs to 13 residues. V was cut by 2 bases and J by 4 bases, with 6 bases left in between. Germline CDR1 SEHNR, CDR2 FQNEAQ (reference sequence). Written as DNA, the CDR3 is TGTGCCAGCAGCTTATCGTTTAATCAGCCCCAGCATTTT. Encoded protein: CASSLSFNQPQHF.

The gene calls are TRBV7-2 and TRBJ1-1; D gene ambiguous. Trimming took off 5 bases at V and 8 bases at J, with 9 bases between the two ends. This CDR3 is built from 11 residues. CDR1 and CDR2 (germline): SGHTA, FQGNSA. This CDR3 reads CASSRLVEAFF. Written as DNA, the CDR3 is TGTGCCAGCAGCCGTTTAGTAGAAGCTTTCTTT.

This sequence joins TRBV29-1 and TRBJ1-1; possible D gene TRBD1, 5 bases. The CDR3 spans 13 residues. The V end lost 7 bases, the J end lost 1 base, and 13 bases lay between the germline ends. Germline loops: CDR1 SQVTM, CDR2 ANQGSEA. The CDR3 nucleotides read TGCAGCGGATCAGGGCAGTCGAACACTGAAGCTTTCTTT. It is translated as CSGSGQSNTEAFF.

The chain combines TRBV4-1 with TRBJ1-3; D possibly corresponds to TRBD1 (6 bases). The V end was cut by 4 bases, the J end by 0 bases, with 16 bases between. CDR3 length: 17 residues. CDR1 and CDR2 (germline): MGHRA, YSYEKL. Here the CDR3 DNA reads TGCGCCAGCAGCCCCGTAAGGGGGTCCCACTCTGGAAACACCATATATTTT. Amino acids: CASSPVRGSHSGNTIYF.

This clonotype was seen just once. The V call is TRBV20-1, the J call TRBJ2-5; TRBD2 agrees at 13 bases. J lost 5 bases, V lost 5 bases, and 8 bases had no gene match. The CDR3 contains 15 residues. Germline V gene lookup returns CDR1 DFQATT and CDR2 SNEGSKA (reference sequence). The CDR3 bases are TGCAGTGCTCGGAGTACGGGACTAGCGGGGGAGACCCAGTACTTC. Translating gives CSARSTGLAGETQYF.

Ten or more counts support this clonotype. This sequence joins TRBV20-1 and TRBJ1-5; D gene ambiguous. Trimming removed 0 bases at V and 0 bases at J, with 6 bases between. The length of the CDR3 is 14 residues. Germline V gene lookup returns CDR1 DFQATT and CDR2 SNEGSKA (reference sequence). This CDR3 reads CSARDWSSNQPQHF. CDR3 in DNA: TGCAGTGCTAGAGATTGGAGTAGCAATCAGCCCCAGCATTTT.

This clonotype was detected ten times or more. The CDR3 DNA follows: TGTGCCAGCAGCTCCGCCGGGACAGGGGGATCTAACTATGGCTACACCTTC. Amino acids: CASSSAGTGGSNYGYTF. The chain combines TRBV13 with TRBJ1-2; the match to TRBD1 covers 11 bases. The germline CDR1 and CDR2 sequences are PRHDT and FYEKMQ (reference sequence). V lost 4 bases and J lost 0; bases outside the gene matches: 7. This CDR3 contains 17 residues.

The genes are TRBV7-9 and TRBJ1-1, with D possibly TRBD1 on 5 matching bases. This CDR3 is built from 11 residues. Trimming pared 7 bases from V and 10 bases from J, leaving 13 bases between. Germline loops: CDR1 SEHNR, CDR2 FQNEAQ (reference sequence). As DNA, the CDR3 is TGTGCCAGCACAAAATCCGGGACAGCTTTCTTT. Protein: CASTKSGTAFF.

The table lists this clonotype with many counts. V is TRBV9 and J is TRBJ1-2; D unclear. The germline V gene encodes CDR1 SGDLS and CDR2 YYNGEE. The CDR3 sequence is 15 residues long. V gave up 0 bases and J gave up 8 bases, with 17 bases separating them. The CDR3 sequence: CASSVATGARYGYTF. CDR3 nucleotide sequence: TGTGCCAGCAGCGTAGCTACGGGCGCCAGATACGGCTACACCTTC. The full variable domain, rest sourced from reference TRBV9 and TRBJ1-2, is DSGVTQTPKHLITATGQRVTLRCSPRSGDLSVYWYQQSLDQGLQFLIQYYNGEERAKGNILERFSAQQFPDLHSELNLSSLELGDSALYFCASSVATGARYGYTFGSGTRLTVV.

This clonotype was observed at least ten times. V usage is TRBV6-6 and J usage is TRBJ2-7; D gene unclear. This CDR3 contains 13 residues. Germline lookup yields CDR1 MNHNY and CDR2 SVGAGI (reference sequence). The V end lost 1 base, the J end lost 3 bases, and 7 bases lay between the germline ends. This chain's CDR3 is CASSYWGNYEQYF. The CDR3 nucleotides are TGTGCCAGCAGTTACTGGGGTAACTACGAGCAGTACTTC.

This clonotype has at least ten counts. The CDR3 DNA reads TGCAGTGCTAGAGGGATAGGGCGGATTAATGAAAAACTGTTTTTT. The encoded protein is CSARGIGRINEKLFF. This chain joins TRBV20-1 and TRBJ1-4; D gene unclear. V dropped 1 base and J dropped 4 bases, with 13 bases sitting between them. Germline V gives CDR1 DFQATT, CDR2 SNEGSKA (reference sequence). There are 15 residues in the CDR3.